The clone carrying this T cell receptor (beta chain) occurred a few times. The antigen is not known. This sample was included in a study of Tregs in tolerant kidney transplant recipients. Findings of the study overall: Donor-specific Treg expansion exceeded global Treg expansion in tolerant patients, suggesting antigen drive.

The nonmyeloablative bone marrow transplants came from related graft donors, with transient mixed chimerism. Unstimulated regulatory T cells (CD4+CD25+CD127-), CD4+CD25- non-regulatory cells, CD4 and CD8 cells were FACS-sorted from thawed PBMCs. Trimming cost V 11 bases and J 3 bases, with 11 bases left between them. This CDR3 comprises 12 residues. Germline V gene lookup returns CDR1 MNHNS and CDR2 SASEGT. The assay was immunoSEQ multiplex PCR, and TCRdb's table has in-frame clones only and misses some. The sample has about 81,000 clones; 91% are singletons. The clonotype comes from a human patient who received a combined kidney and bone marrow transplant. A subset of T cells may come from the graft donor. The material sequenced was CD4+ T cells from blood (PBMCs), taken 24 months after the transplant. The chain is built from TRBV6-1 and TRBJ1-3, with D uncertain. CDR3 in amino acids: CAGRTSGNTIYF. CDR3 in DNA: TGTGCCGGGAGAACCAGTGGAAACACCATATATTTT.